This TCR beta chain emerged from a study of T cell responses to AZD1222 COVID-19 vaccine. With 5 bases removed from V and 6 bases from J, the gap between germline ends came to 14 bases. The CDR3 is made up of 13 amino acids. Germline CDR1 MNHNY, CDR2 SVGAGI (reference sequence). Profiling relied on immunoSEQ multiplex PCR, and the TCRdb table lists in-frame clones only, not all of them. The repertoire consists of around 84,000 clones, with 86% occurring once and the leading ten covering 8.7%. The TCR was taken from an adult in good health. The J gene is TRBJ2-7, the V gene TRBV6-6; no clear D gene. The starting material was peripheral blood, obtained on day 0 of AZD1222 vaccination. The CDR3 region has the DNA TGTGCCAGCAGTCCTGACTCCCGGTCCGAGCAGTACTTC. It is translated as CASSPDSRSEQYF.